This TCR beta chain derives from a study of CD8 T cells in Susac syndrome. General observations from the study: The authors acknowledged that their TCR sequencing and HLA analysis involved a relatively small number of individuals.

Notes on this clonotype: Its antigen is not identified.

CD8+ and CD4+ T cells from blood underwent TCR beta sequencing, which was carried out in a high-throughput format. Healthy donors acted as controls, with matching for age and sex. TEMRA cells were enriched by FACS, while CD8+ and CD4+ T cells were obtained through a negative isolation that was performed magnetically. RNA, at about 0.45 to 1 ug, was reverse transcribed with random hexamers. TCRdb re-called the immunoSEQ multiplex PCR reads through MiXCR, storing one row per CDR3 protein. In the table there are some 170,000 distinct CDR3 sequences, roughly 95% of which are singletons. The receptor comes from a human donor in good health. Sequencing was performed on CD4+ T cells from PBMCs.

CDR3 region: CSASGPSTDTQYF. CDR3 nucleotide sequence: TGCAGTGCCAGCGGGCCAAGCACAGATACGCAGTATTTT. This sequence joins TRBV20-1 and TRBJ2-3; D is possibly TRBD2 (6 bases). This CDR3 spans 13 amino acids. Trimming removed 6 bases from V and 0 bases from J, with 10 bases in between. Germline values: CDR1 DFQATT, CDR2 SNEGSKA (reference sequence).